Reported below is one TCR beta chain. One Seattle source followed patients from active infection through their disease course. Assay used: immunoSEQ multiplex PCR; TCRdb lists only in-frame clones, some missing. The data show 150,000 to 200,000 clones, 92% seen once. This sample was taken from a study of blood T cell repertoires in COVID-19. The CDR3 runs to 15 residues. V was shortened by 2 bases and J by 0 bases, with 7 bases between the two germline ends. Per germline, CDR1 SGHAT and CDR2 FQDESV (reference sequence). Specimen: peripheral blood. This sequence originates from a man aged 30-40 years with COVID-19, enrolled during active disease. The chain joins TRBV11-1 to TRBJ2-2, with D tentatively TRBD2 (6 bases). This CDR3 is CASSLWGANTGELFF. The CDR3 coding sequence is TGTGCCAGCAGCTTATGGGGGGCGAACACCGGGGAGCTGTTTTTT.